Listed below are T cell receptor beta chains from one sample, sequenced in a study of cytomegalovirus exposure and HLA in healthy donors. The repertoire was sequenced with immunoSEQ multiplex PCR; TCRdb's copy has only in-frame clones and lacks some. Among around 150,000 clones listed, around 76% were seen once. The source material was PBMCs. The receptor set was obtained from a young man in good health and CMV-seronegative. CDR3s include the opening cysteine and the closing phenylalanine or tryptophan. Fields, in order: V gene, J gene, clone size, D gene, CDR3 DNA, CDR3 protein. The D gene is left open where the match is weak. For some rows the clone size is stated as once, few or many, or as a class when expanded; others skip it.

>TRBV10-3|TRBJ2-1|-|TRBD2
TGTGCCATCAGTGAGTCGGTAGCGGGAGAATGCGGTGAGCAGTTCTTC
CAISESVAGECGEQFF
>TRBV4-2|TRBJ2-7|-|TRBD1
TGTGCCAGCAGCCAAGACTCCGGACAGGGGGTCCTGGAGCAGTACTTC
CASSQDSGQGVLEQYF
>TRBV5-4|TRBJ1-2|-|-
TGTGCCAGCAGCTTGGCACCACAAACTAACTATGGCTACACCTTC
CASSLAPQTNYGYTF
>TRBV11-3|TRBJ2-1|-|-
TGTGCCAGCAGCTTAGGTGGGGGGAACAATGAGCAGTTCTTC
CASSLGGGNNEQFF
>TRBV7-9|TRBJ2-1|-|-
TGTGCCAGCAGCTTAGTGCCGAGCTCCTACAATGAGCAGTTCTTC
CASSLVPSSYNEQFF
>TRBV30|TRBJ2-7|-|-
TGTGCCTGGAGGCCCCTAGGGGCCAGCTCCTACGAGCAGTACTTC
CAWRPLGASSYEQYF
>TRBV21-1|TRBJ2-2|few|-
TGTGCCAGCAAACGACACACTCGGGATGACACCGGGGAGCTGTTTTTT
CASKRHTRDDTGELFF
>TRBV10-1|TRBJ2-7|-|-
TGCGCCAGCAGTGAGTCTAGAGGTGGGGAGCAGTACTTC
CASSESRGGEQYF
>TRBV19|TRBJ2-1|-|TRBD1
TGTGCCAGTAGTATCGGGACAGGATTTAACAATGAGCAGTTCTTC
CASSIGTGFNNEQFF
>TRBV30|TRBJ1-5|-|-
TGTGCCTGGAGTGTAGGTCCAGGTTTGCAGCCCCAGCATTTT
CAWSVGPGLQPQHF
>TRBV7-9|TRBJ2-1|-|TRBD2
TGTGCCCTTCGGGGCGAGCGGGGGTTCTACAATGAGCAGTTCTTC
CALRGERGFYNEQFF
>TRBV10-1|TRBJ2-3|-|TRBD2
TGCGCCAGCAGTGAGGGCGGGAGGGATACGCAGTATTTT
CASSEGGRDTQYF
>TRBV7-9|TRBJ2-3|-|-
TGTGCCACCGACCAGGGGAGGGTCACAGATACGCAGTATTTT
CATDQGRVTDTQYF
>TRBV2|TRBJ2-3|-|-
TGTGCCAGCAGTGCCCAGACAGATACGCAGTATTTT
CASSAQTDTQYF
>TRBV4-1|TRBJ1-5|-|-
TGCGCCAGCAGCCAAGACCCTTATAGCAATCAGCCCCAGCATTTT
CASSQDPYSNQPQHF
>TRBV25-1|TRBJ2-7|-|-
TGTGCCAGCGGACTGACTGGAACCTACGAGCAGTACTTC
CASGLTGTYEQYF
>TRBV7-9|TRBJ2-3|-|TRBD1
TGTGCCAGCAGCCCCCCCCGGGACAGGGGTCTATATACGCAGTATTTT
CASSPPRDRGLYTQYF
>TRBV11-3|TRBJ1-2|-|TRBD1
TGTGCCAGCAGCTTGACAGGGGGCGATGGCTACACCTTC
CASSLTGGDGYTF
>TRBV7-2|TRBJ2-2|-|-
TGTGCCAGCAGAGCGGAGGGCACCGGGGAGCTGTTTTTT
CASRAEGTGELFF
>TRBV11-2|TRBJ1-4|few|-
TGTGCCAGCAGCTTAGCCGGGAATGAAAAACTGTTTTTT
CASSLAGNEKLFF
>TRBV7-9|TRBJ2-6|-|-
TGTGCCAGCAGCCCCAGTGGGGGGAGGGCCAACGTCCTGACTTTC
CASSPSGGRANVLTF
>TRBV28|TRBJ2-3|few|TRBD1
TGTGCCAGCAGCGACAGGGACCTAAGGGATACGCAGTATTTT
CASSDRDLRDTQYF
>TRBV18|TRBJ2-1|-|-
TGTGCCAGCTCACTGCTCAGGGACAATGAGCAGTTCTTC
CASSLLRDNEQFF
>TRBV7-6|TRBJ2-7|-|TRBD1
TGTGCCAGCAGCTTAGTGGCAGGGGGCTCCTACGAGCAGTACTTC
CASSLVAGGSYEQYF
>TRBV29-1|TRBJ2-7|-|TRBD1
TGCAGCGTTGAATCACGGACAGGGTACGAGCAGTACTTC
CSVESRTGYEQYF
>TRBV18|TRBJ2-7|once|-
TGTGCCAGCTCACCCGAGCGCTTCGAGCAGTACTTC
CASSPERFEQYF
>TRBV4-2|TRBJ2-5|-|-
TGTGCCAGCAGCCAAGATCTAGGGGGAAGGGGACAAGAGACCCAGTACTTC
CASSQDLGGRGQETQYF
>TRBV30|TRBJ2-3|-|-
TGTGCCTGGAAGAACCAGCACGGGGGCACAGATACGCAGTATTTT
CAWKNQHGGTDTQYF
>TRBV4-2|TRBJ2-1|few|-
TGTGCCAGCAGCGGAGTGGGTAGCAGATACAATGAGCAGTTCTTC
CASSGVGSRYNEQFF
>TRBV12-5|TRBJ1-1|-|TRBD1
TGTGCTAGTGGATCCGACAGGGTCACTGAAGCTTTCTTT
CASGSDRVTEAFF
>TRBV12-5|TRBJ2-3|few|-
TGTGCTAGTGGTTTGTCAGGGGGAGGTAGCACAGATACGCAGTATTTT
CASGLSGGGSTDTQYF
>TRBV11-2|TRBJ2-5|-|-
TGTGCCAGCAGCTTAGGAGAGTGGCTAGGCCAAGAGACCCAGTACTTC
CASSLGEWLGQETQYF
>TRBV29-1|TRBJ2-3|-|-
TGCAGCGTTCTTTATTTGGGGCGGGGTAGCACAGATACGCAGTATTTT
CSVLYLGRGSTDTQYF
>TRBV10-1|TRBJ2-1|-|TRBD2
TGCGCCAGCAGCCGTAGCGGGGGGACCAACAATGAGCAGTTCTTC
CASSRSGGTNNEQFF
>TRBV7-3|TRBJ1-2|few|-
TGTGCCAGCAGCTTAACAGCAGCAGGGGACACCTTC
CASSLTAAGDTF
>TRBV5-4|TRBJ1-4|few|-
TGTGCCAGCAGCCAAACAGGGAACGAAAAACTGTTTTTT
CASSQTGNEKLFF
>TRBV19|TRBJ2-7|-|TRBD1
TGTGCCAGTAGTCCCCGGGACAGGGGGTCAGGATACGAGCAGTACTTC
CASSPRDRGSGYEQYF
>TRBV5-6|TRBJ1-4|-|-
TGTGCCAGCAGCTTGTTCGACACGACTAATGAAAAACTGTTTTTT
CASSLFDTTNEKLFF
>TRBV7-2|TRBJ2-2|-|-
TGTGCCAGCAACCCACAGGTCGTCGCGAACACCGGGGAGCTGTTTTTT
CASNPQVVANTGELFF
>TRBV11-2|TRBJ2-5|-|-
TGTGCCAGCAGTCCAGGGGAGACCCAGTACTTC
CASSPGETQYF
>TRBV6-5|TRBJ1-4|few|-
TGTGCCAGCAGTTCGGGGGCAACTAATGAAAAACTGTTTTTT
CASSSGATNEKLFF